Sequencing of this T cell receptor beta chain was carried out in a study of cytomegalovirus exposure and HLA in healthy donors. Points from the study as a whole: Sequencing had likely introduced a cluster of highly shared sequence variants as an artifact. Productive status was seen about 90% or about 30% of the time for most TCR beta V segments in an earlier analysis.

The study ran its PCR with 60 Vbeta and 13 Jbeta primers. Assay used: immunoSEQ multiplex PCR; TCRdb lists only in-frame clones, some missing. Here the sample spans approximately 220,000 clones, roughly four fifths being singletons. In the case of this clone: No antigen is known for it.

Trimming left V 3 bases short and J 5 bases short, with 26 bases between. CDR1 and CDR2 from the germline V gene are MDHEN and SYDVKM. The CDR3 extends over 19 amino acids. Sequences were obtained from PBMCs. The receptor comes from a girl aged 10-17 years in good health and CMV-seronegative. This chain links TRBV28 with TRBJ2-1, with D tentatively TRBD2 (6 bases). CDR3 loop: CASSFRGRETYRSDNEQFF. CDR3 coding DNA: TGTGCCAGCAGTTTTAGAGGGCGGGAAACCTACCGCTCGGACAATGAGCAGTTCTTC.